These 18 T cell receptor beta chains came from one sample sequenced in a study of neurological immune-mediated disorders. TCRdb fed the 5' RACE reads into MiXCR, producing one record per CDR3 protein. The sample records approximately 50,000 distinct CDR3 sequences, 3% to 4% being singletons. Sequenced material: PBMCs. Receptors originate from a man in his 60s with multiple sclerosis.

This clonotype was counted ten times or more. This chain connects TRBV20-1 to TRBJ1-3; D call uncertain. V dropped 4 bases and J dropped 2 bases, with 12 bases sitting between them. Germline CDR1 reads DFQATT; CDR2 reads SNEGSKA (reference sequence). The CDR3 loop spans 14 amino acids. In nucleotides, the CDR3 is TGCAGTGCTATTTCGGCGAACGCTGGAAACACCATATATTTT. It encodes CSAISANAGNTIYF.

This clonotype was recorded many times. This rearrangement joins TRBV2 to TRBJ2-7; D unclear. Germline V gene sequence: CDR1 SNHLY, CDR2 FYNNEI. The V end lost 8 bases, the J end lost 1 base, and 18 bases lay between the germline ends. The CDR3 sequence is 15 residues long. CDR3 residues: CASARSGILSYEQYF. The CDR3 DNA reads TGTGCCAGCGCACGGAGTGGGATCCTATCCTACGAGCAGTACTTC.

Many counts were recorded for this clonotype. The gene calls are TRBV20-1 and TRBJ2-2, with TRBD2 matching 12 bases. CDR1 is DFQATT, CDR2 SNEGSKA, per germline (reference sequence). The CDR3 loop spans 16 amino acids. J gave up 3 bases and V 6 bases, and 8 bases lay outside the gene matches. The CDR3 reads CSANPSGRVDTGELFF. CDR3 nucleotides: TGCAGTGCCAACCCTAGCGGGAGGGTCGACACCGGGGAGCTGTTTTTT.

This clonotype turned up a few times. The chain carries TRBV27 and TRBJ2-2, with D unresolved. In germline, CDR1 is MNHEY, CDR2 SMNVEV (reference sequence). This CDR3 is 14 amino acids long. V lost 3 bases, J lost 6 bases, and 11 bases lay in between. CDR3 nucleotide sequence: TGTGCCAGCAGTTTTGTCCTAATCTCCGGGGAGCTGTTTTTT. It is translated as CASSFVLISGELFF.

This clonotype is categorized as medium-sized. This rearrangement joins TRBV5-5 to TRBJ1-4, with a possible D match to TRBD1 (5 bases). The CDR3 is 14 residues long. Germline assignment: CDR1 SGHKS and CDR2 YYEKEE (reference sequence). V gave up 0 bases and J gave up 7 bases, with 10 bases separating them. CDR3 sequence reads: CASSLERGGEKLFF. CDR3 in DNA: TGTGCCAGCAGCTTGGAAAGGGGAGGTGAAAAACTGTTTTTT.

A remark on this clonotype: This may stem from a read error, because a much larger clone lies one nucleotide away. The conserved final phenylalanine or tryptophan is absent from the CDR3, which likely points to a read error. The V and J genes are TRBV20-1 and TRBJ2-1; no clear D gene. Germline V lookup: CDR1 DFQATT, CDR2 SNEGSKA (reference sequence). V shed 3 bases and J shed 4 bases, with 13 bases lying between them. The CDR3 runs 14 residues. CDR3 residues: CSARRLGEYNEQFI. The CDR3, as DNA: TGCAGTGCTAGGCGGTTAGGCGAATACAATGAGCAGTTCATC.

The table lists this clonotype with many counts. The CDR3 protein is CASTYGQGAYEQYF. The CDR3 DNA sequence: TGTGCCAGCACCTATGGGCAGGGGGCTTACGAGCAGTACTTC. The genes are TRBV6-5 and TRBJ2-7; 8 nucleotides align to TRBD1. Looked up from germline, CDR1 is MNHEY and CDR2 is SVGAGI. This CDR3 has 14 residues. Trimming at V came to 7 bases and at J to 4 bases, leaving 9 bases not matched to a gene.

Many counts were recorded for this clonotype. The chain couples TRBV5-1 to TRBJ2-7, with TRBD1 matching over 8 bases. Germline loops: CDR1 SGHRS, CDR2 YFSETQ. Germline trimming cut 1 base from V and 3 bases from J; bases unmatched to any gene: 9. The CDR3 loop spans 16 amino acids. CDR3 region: CASSLSRDRWNYEQYF. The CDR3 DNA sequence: TGCGCCAGCAGCTTGAGCCGGGACAGGTGGAACTACGAGCAGTACTTC. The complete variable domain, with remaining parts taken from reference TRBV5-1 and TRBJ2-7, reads KAGVTQTPRYLIKTRGQQVTLSCSPISGHRSVSWYQQTPGQGLQFLFEYFSETQRNKGNFPGRFSGRQFSNSRSEMNVSTLELGDSALYLCASSLSRDRWNYEQYFGPGTRLTVT.

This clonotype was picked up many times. In DNA form, the CDR3 reads TGCGCCAGCAGTTTAGCGCCACAGGGGGCGCTGGGCTACACCTTC. Amino acid sequence: CASSLAPQGALGYTF. The rearrangement links TRBV5-1 to TRBJ1-2, with TRBD1 identical over 9 bases. Germline lookup yields CDR1 SGHRS and CDR2 YFSETQ. Trimming took 5 bases from V and 8 from J; bases not matched to a gene: 13. This CDR3 contains 15 residues.

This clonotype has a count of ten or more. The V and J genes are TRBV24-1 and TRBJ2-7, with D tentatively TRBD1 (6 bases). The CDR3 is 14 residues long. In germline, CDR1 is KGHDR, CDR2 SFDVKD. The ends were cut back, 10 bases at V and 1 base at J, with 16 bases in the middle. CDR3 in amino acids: CATSRGKSSYEQYF. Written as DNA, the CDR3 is TGTGCCACGAGTAGGGGGAAAAGTTCCTACGAGCAGTACTTC.

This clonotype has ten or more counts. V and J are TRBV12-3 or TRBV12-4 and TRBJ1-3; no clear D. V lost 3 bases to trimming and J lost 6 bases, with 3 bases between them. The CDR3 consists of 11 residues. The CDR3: CASSLENTIYF. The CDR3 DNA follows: TGTGCCAGCAGTTTGGAAAACACCATATATTTT.

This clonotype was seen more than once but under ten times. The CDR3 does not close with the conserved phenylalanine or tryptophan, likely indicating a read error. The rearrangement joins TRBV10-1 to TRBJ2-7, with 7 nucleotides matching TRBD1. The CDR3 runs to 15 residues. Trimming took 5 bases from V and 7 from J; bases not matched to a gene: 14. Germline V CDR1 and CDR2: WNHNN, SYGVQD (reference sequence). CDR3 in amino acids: CASSTRPGQLMEQYN. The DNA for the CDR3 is TGCGCCAGCAGTACCCGCCCGGGACAGTTAATGGAGCAGTACAAC.

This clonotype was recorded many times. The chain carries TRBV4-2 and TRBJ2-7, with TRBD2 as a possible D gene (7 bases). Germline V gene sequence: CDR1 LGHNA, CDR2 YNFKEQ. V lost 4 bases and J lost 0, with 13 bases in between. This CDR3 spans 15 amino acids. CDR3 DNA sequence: TGTGCCAGCAGCCCAGGCGGGGGCAACTCCTACGAGCAGTACTTC. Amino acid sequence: CASSPGGGNSYEQYF.

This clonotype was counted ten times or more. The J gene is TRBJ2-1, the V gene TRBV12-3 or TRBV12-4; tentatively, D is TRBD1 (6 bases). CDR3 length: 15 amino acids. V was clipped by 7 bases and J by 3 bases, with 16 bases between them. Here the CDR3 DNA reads TGTGCCAGCACCCCAGGGGTGGCCCTCTACAATGAGCAGTTCTTC. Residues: CASTPGVALYNEQFF.

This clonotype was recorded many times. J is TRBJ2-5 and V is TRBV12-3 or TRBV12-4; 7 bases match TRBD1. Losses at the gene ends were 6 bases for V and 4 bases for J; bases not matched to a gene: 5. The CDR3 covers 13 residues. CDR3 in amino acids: CASSRNRGETQYF. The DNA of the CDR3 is TGTGCCAGCAGCCGAAACAGGGGAGAGACCCAGTACTTC.

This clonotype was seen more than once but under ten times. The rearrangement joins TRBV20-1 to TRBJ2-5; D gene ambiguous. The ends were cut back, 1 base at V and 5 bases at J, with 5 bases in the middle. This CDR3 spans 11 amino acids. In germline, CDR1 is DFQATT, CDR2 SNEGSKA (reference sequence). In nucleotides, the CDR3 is TGCAGTGCTAGAGCTCCCGAGACCCAGTACTTC. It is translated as CSARAPETQYF.

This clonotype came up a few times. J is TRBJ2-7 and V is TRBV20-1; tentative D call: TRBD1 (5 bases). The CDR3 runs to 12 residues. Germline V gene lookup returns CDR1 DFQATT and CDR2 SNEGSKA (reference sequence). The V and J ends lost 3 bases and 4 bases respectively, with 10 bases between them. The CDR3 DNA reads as TGCAGTGCTAGGGGGCAGCGATACGAGCAGTACTTC. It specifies CSARGQRYEQYF.

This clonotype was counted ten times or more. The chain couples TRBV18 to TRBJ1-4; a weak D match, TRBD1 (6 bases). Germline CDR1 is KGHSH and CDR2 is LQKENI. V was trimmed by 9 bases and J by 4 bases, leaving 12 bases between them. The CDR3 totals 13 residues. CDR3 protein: CASTTGNNEKLFF. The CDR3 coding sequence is TGTGCCAGTACCACAGGGAATAATGAAAAACTGTTTTTT.